Listed here are 32 T cell receptor beta chains from one sample, sequenced in a study of blood T cell repertoires in COVID-19. This table comes from immunoSEQ multiplex PCR, and its TCRdb copy is limited to in-frame clones, with some not included. Of tens of thousands of clones in the sample, roughly 90% are singletons; the top ten hold more than 2%. What was sequenced was peripheral blood. The receptors here all came from a man aged 45-65 years with acute or convalescent COVID-19.

The chain carries TRBV27 and TRBJ2-3; D might be TRBD2 (5 bases). CDR1 and CDR2 from the germline V gene are MNHEY and SMNVEV (reference sequence). The CDR3 runs to 15 residues. V was pared by 1 base and J by 3 bases, with 11 bases between. The CDR3 DNA reads as TGTGCCAGCAGTTTATTGAGGGAGCGTACAGATACGCAGTATTTT. Residues: CASSLLRERTDTQYF.

In regard to this clone: The sample has other DNA sequences that encode this CDR3 too. The chain couples TRBV4-3 to TRBJ1-5; D is uncertain. There are 15 residues in the CDR3. Trimming took off 0 bases at V and 2 bases at J, with 8 bases between the two ends. The germline CDR1 and CDR2 sequences are LGHNA and YSLEER. CDR3 nucleotides: TGCGCCAGCAGCCAAGATCCTGGAGGCAATCAGCCCCAGCATTTT. Translated: CASSQDPGGNQPQHF.

This clone showed up just once. The J gene is TRBJ2-5, the V gene TRBV2, with TRBD2 matching over 10 bases. The germline CDR1 and CDR2 sequences are SNHLY and FYNNEI. Losses at the gene ends were 0 bases for V and 7 bases for J; bases not matched to a gene: 8. The CDR3 consists of 16 residues. The CDR3 here is CASSEAEAGGPGTQYF. The CDR3 nucleotides read TGTGCCAGCAGTGAAGCGGAAGCGGGGGGGCCCGGGACCCAGTACTTC. The variable domain in full, completed from reference TRBV2 and TRBJ2-5, reads EPEVTQTPSHQVTQMGQEVILRCVPISNHLYFYWYRQILGQKVEFLVSFYNNEISEKSEIFDDQFSVERPDGSNFTLKIRSTKLEDSAMYFCASSEAEAGGPGTQYFGPGTRLLVL.

This chain joins TRBV28 and TRBJ1-5, with D possibly TRBD1 on 5 matching bases. The CDR3 totals 13 residues. Germline V gene sequence: CDR1 MDHEN, CDR2 SYDVKM. V gave up 4 bases and J gave up 8 bases, with 12 bases separating them. CDR3 sequence reads: CASSSQGRKPQHF. The CDR3 region has the DNA TGTGCCAGCAGTTCGCAGGGAAGGAAGCCCCAGCATTTT.

The gene calls are TRBV3-1 (or the pseudogene TRBV3-2) and TRBJ1-2; D not certain. The CDR3 runs 11 residues. Germline assignment: CDR1 LGHDT and CDR2 YNNKEL (reference sequence). V lost 2 bases, J lost 8 bases, and 6 bases lay in between. CDR3 sequence: CASSQSFGYTF. DNA for the CDR3: TGTGCCAGCAGCCAATCGTTCGGCTACACCTTC.

The chain has TRBV7-2 and TRBJ2-3, with TRBD2 matching over 13 bases. Trimming took 3 bases from V and 2 from J; bases not matched to a gene: 2. The CDR3 length is 16 residues. From germline, CDR1 is SGHTA and CDR2 FQGNSA. The CDR3 DNA follows: TGTGCCAGCAGCTTGACTAGCGGGGGGACCACAGATACGCAGTATTTT. Translated: CASSLTSGGTTDTQYF. Complete variable domain (other parts from reference TRBV7-2 and TRBJ2-3): GAGVSQSPSNKVTEKGKDVELRCDPISGHTALYWYRQSLGQGLEFLIYFQGNSAPDKSGLPSDRFSAERTGGSVSTLTIQRTQQEDSAVYLCASSLTSGGTTDTQYFGPGTRLTVL.

The V gene is TRBV28, the J gene TRBJ2-1; D call uncertain. Germline V lookup: CDR1 MDHEN, CDR2 SYDVKM. The V end lost 5 bases, the J end lost 6 bases, and 14 bases lay between the germline ends. CDR3 length equals 14 residues. CDR3 amino acids: CASSLVSRSNEQFF. The CDR3 DNA sequence: TGTGCCAGCAGTCTTGTCTCTAGAAGCAATGAGCAGTTCTTC.

This clone was detected once. The V gene is TRBV29-1, the J gene TRBJ1-1, with D possibly matching TRBD1 (5 bases). The V end lost 7 bases, the J end lost 4 bases, and 16 bases lay between the germline ends. CDR3 length: 13 amino acids. Germline CDR1 SQVTM, CDR2 ANQGSEA. CDR3 region: CSANHRRGTEAFF. The DNA of the CDR3 is TGCAGCGCGAACCACAGGAGAGGCACTGAAGCTTTCTTT.

This clone has a single count. The rearrangement joins TRBV6-5 to TRBJ2-3; 7 bases map to TRBD2. The CDR3 has 15 amino acids. CDR1 is MNHEY, CDR2 SVGAGI, per germline. Losses at the gene ends were 5 bases for V and 0 bases for J; bases not matched to a gene: 5. The CDR3 DNA follows: TGTGCCAGCAGTCGCCTCGGGGGGAGCACAGATACGCAGTATTTT. This gives the protein CASSRLGGSTDTQYF.

A single count supports this clone. V is TRBV9 and J is TRBJ2-2, with 11 bases aligning to TRBD2. Trimming cost V 2 bases and J 3 bases; bases outside gene matches: 6. The CDR3 totals 17 residues. Germline V CDR1 and CDR2: SGDLS, YYNGEE. In DNA form, the CDR3 reads TGTGCCAGCAGCGTCATAGCGGGGGGGCCGGACACCGGGGAGCTGTTTTTT. Its translation is CASSVIAGGPDTGELFF.

V usage is TRBV2 and J usage is TRBJ2-7; tentatively, D is TRBD1 (5 bases). The CDR3 extends over 15 amino acids. Germline CDR1 reads SNHLY; CDR2 reads FYNNEI. V was shortened by 7 bases and J by 3 bases, with 19 bases between the two germline ends. The CDR3: CASKVRSSQGYEQYF. The CDR3 DNA is TGTGCCAGCAAAGTTCGATCATCCCAGGGCTACGAGCAGTACTTC.

The chain uses TRBV7-9 and TRBJ2-2; tentative D call: TRBD2 (5 bases). The CDR3 covers 16 residues. The germline V and J ends were trimmed by 6 bases and 2 bases, with 16 bases remaining between them. The germline V gene has CDR1 SEHNR and CDR2 FQNEAQ (reference sequence). The CDR3 here is CASSTPFEGNTGELFF. As DNA, the CDR3 is TGTGCCAGCAGTACTCCGTTCGAGGGAAACACCGGGGAGCTGTTTTTT.

This clone was detected ten times or more. V usage is TRBV4-3 and J usage is TRBJ1-2, with 9 bases matching TRBD1. Germline trimming cut 5 bases from V and 8 bases from J; bases unmatched to any gene: 18. The CDR3 is 17 amino acids. Germline loops: CDR1 LGHNA, CDR2 YSLEER. For the CDR3, the DNA is TGCGCCAGCAGCGGACCGGGACAGGGTGGAGGCGGTTGGGGCTACACCTTC. Protein product: CASSGPGQGGGGWGYTF.

This rearrangement joins TRBV7-3 to TRBJ2-5; 7 nucleotides match TRBD1. Germline V gene sequence: CDR1 SGHTA, CDR2 FQGTGA. The CDR3 totals 15 residues. V was pared by 2 bases and J by 2 bases, with 5 bases of the junction left unmatched. The CDR3 loop reads CASSLLGTDQETQYF. The CDR3 DNA reads TGTGCCAGCAGCTTACTGGGGACAGATCAAGAGACCCAGTACTTC.

The V gene is TRBV27, the J gene TRBJ2-5; perhaps TRBD1 as D (6 bases). The CDR3 sequence is 13 residues long. The germline V gene has CDR1 MNHEY and CDR2 SMNVEV (reference sequence). The ends were cut back, 6 bases at V and 5 bases at J, with 13 bases in the middle. The CDR3 region has the DNA TGTGCCAGCAGAGATCAGGGGTGGGAGACCCAGTACTTC. Encoded protein: CASRDQGWETQYF.

This chain joins TRBV19 and TRBJ2-1; the D gene is possibly TRBD1 (6 bases). Germline V lookup: CDR1 LNHDA, CDR2 SQIVND (reference sequence). V lost 3 bases, J lost 3 bases, and 9 bases lay in between. The CDR3 extends over 14 amino acids. The CDR3 DNA is TGTGCCAGTAGTATCAGGGGCGTCTACAATGAGCAGTTCTTC. This encodes CASSIRGVYNEQFF. Drawing the rest from reference TRBV19 and TRBJ2-1, the complete variable domain is DGGITQSPKYLFRKEGQNVTLSCEQNLNHDAMYWYRQDPGQGLRLIYYSQIVNDFQKGDIAEGYSVSREKKESFPLTVTSAQKNPTAFYLCASSIRGVYNEQFFGPGTRLTVL.

This chain links TRBV27 with TRBJ1-4; 8 bases line up with TRBD1. This CDR3 comprises 14 residues. Germline values: CDR1 MNHEY, CDR2 SMNVEV (reference sequence). J lost 8 bases, V lost 5 bases, and 7 bases had no gene match. The CDR3 region is CASSNRGMREKLFF. The DNA for the CDR3 is TGTGCCAGCAGTAACAGGGGGATGAGGGAAAAACTGTTTTTT.

The rearrangement links TRBV4-2 to TRBJ1-1, with D possibly matching TRBD1 (5 bases). Germline V gene sequence: CDR1 LGHNA, CDR2 YNFKEQ. Trimming removed 0 bases at V and 4 bases at J, with 15 bases between. The CDR3 runs to 16 residues. The CDR3, as DNA: TGTGCCAGCAGCCAAGATCGGGGCAGGGAGGTCACTGAAGCTTTCTTT. Translating it yields CASSQDRGREVTEAFF.

The chain joins TRBV19 to TRBJ1-4; 7 bases match TRBD1. Germline V CDR1 and CDR2: LNHDA, SQIVND (reference sequence). This CDR3 spans 15 amino acids. V gave up 3 bases and J gave up 6 bases; unmatched junction bases: 7. CDR3 residues: CASSIQQGMDEKLFF. DNA of the CDR3: TGTGCCAGTAGTATCCAACAGGGGATGGATGAAAAACTGTTTTTT.

This rearrangement joins TRBV5-1 to TRBJ1-4; D is unresolved. This CDR3 region has 15 residues. Trimming left V 0 bases short and J 0 bases short, with 6 bases between. Germline values: CDR1 SGHRS, CDR2 YFSETQ. DNA for the CDR3: TGCGCCAGCAGCTTGGGAGCGACAACTAATGAAAAACTGTTTTTT. Protein product: CASSLGATTNEKLFF.

This sequence joins TRBV7-6 and TRBJ2-1; 7 bases map to TRBD2. The germline V gene encodes CDR1 SGHVS and CDR2 FNYEAQ. With 5 bases clipped from V and 12 bases from J, the junction kept 7 bases outside the gene matches. The CDR3 sequence is 12 residues long. The CDR3, as DNA: TGTGCCAGCAGCATGAGCGGGGTTATGCAGTTCTTC. Translation: CASSMSGVMQFF.

This clone occurred once. V usage is TRBV18 and J usage is TRBJ2-5; maybe TRBD2 (5 bases). Germline CDR1 is KGHSH and CDR2 is LQKENI. V lost 6 bases, J lost 5 bases, and 16 bases lay in between. This CDR3 region has 14 residues. CDR3 coding DNA: TGTGCCAGCTCTTCGGGATGGGCCGGGGAGACCCAGTACTTC. Amino acid sequence: CASSSGWAGETQYF.

This sequence joins TRBV10-3 and TRBJ2-1, with 8 bases aligning to TRBD1. The CDR3 totals 14 residues. V lost 6 bases and J lost 7; bases outside the gene matches: 8. Germline V gene sequence: CDR1 ENHRY, CDR2 SYGVKD. The CDR3 loop reads CAIRIGQGANEQFF. CDR3 sequence (DNA): TGTGCCATCAGGATTGGCCAGGGGGCTAATGAGCAGTTCTTC.

V gene TRBV7-8 combines with J gene TRBJ1-3; D gene unclear. V lost 10 bases to trimming and J lost 2 bases, with 24 bases between them. The germline V gene encodes CDR1 SGHVS and CDR2 FQNEAQ. The CDR3 sequence is 17 residues long. The CDR3 DNA sequence: TGTGCCATCCCGGACTACAGTGAAGAATCGCCTGGAAACACCATATATTTT. Translated, it gives CAIPDYSEESPGNTIYF.

J is TRBJ1-1 and V is TRBV7-9, with D uncertain. From germline, CDR1 is SEHNR and CDR2 FQNEAQ (reference sequence). V lost 5 bases, J lost 1 base, and 14 bases lay in between. This CDR3 comprises 15 residues. The CDR3 loop is CASSPASGRNTEAFF. In DNA form, the CDR3 reads TGTGCCAGCAGCCCCGCCTCCGGGAGGAACACTGAAGCTTTCTTT. Variable domain in full (rest from reference TRBV7-9 and TRBJ1-1): DTGVSQNPRHKITKRGQNVTFRCDPISEHNRLYWYRQTLGQGPEFLTYFQNEAQLEKSRLLSDRFSAERPKGSFSTLEIQRTEQGDSAMYLCASSPASGRNTEAFFGQGTRLTVV.

The rearrangement links TRBV18 to TRBJ2-3, with 8 bases matching TRBD2. The CDR3 has 15 residues. V was pared by 4 bases and J by 0 bases, with 3 bases of the junction left unmatched. The germline gives CDR1 KGHSH, CDR2 LQKENI. The CDR3 DNA sequence: TGTGCCAGCTCACGGGCTAGCGGGAGCACAGATACGCAGTATTTT. Encoded protein: CASSRASGSTDTQYF. The whole variable domain, filled in from reference TRBV18 and TRBJ2-3, reads NAGVMQNPRHLVRRRGQEARLRCSPMKGHSHVYWYRQLPEEGLKFMVYLQKENIIDESGMPKERFSAEFPKEGPSILRIQQVVRGDSAAYFCASSRASGSTDTQYFGPGTRLTVL.

The chain combines TRBV7-9 with TRBJ2-3; tentatively, D is TRBD1 (6 bases). Germline V CDR1 and CDR2: SEHNR, FQNEAQ (reference sequence). The CDR3 extends over 15 amino acids. V lost 3 bases, J lost 2 bases, and 12 bases lay in between. The CDR3 region has the DNA TGTGCCAGCAGCTTGGTGACAGGTCACACAGATACGCAGTATTTT. Its protein product is CASSLVTGHTDTQYF.

The chain joins TRBV15 to TRBJ1-2; TRBD1 matches 8 bases. V dropped 1 base and J dropped 7; count of bases not matched to a gene: 2. The CDR3 covers 13 residues. Looked up from germline, CDR1 is LNHNV and CDR2 is YYDKDF (reference sequence). The CDR3 is CATSRVGTGGYTF. CDR3 nucleotide sequence: TGTGCCACCAGCAGAGTTGGGACAGGTGGCTACACCTTC.

The J gene is TRBJ2-7, the V gene TRBV28, with 13 bases matching TRBD2. This CDR3 is 15 amino acids long. Germline CDR1 MDHEN, CDR2 SYDVKM. Unmatched junction bases numbered 5, after V lost 6 bases and J lost 3 bases. CDR3: CASRQTSGRVYEQYF. The CDR3 nucleotides are TGTGCCAGCAGGCAAACTAGCGGGAGGGTCTACGAGCAGTACTTC.

The genes are TRBV19 and TRBJ1-1; TRBD1 matches 7 bases. The V segment lost 9 bases and the J segment 7 bases; nucleotides outside the gene matches: 11. This CDR3 has 13 amino acids. CDR1 and CDR2 (germline): LNHDA, SQIVND (reference sequence). In nucleotides, the CDR3 is TGTGCCAGCTCGGGACAGCCAATTCTTGAAGCTTTCTTT. It yields the protein CASSGQPILEAFF. The variable domain in full, completed from reference TRBV19 and TRBJ1-1, reads DGGITQSPKYLFRKEGQNVTLSCEQNLNHDAMYWYRQDPGQGLRLIYYSQIVNDFQKGDIAEGYSVSREKKESFPLTVTSAQKNPTAFYLCASSGQPILEAFFGQGTRLTVV.

The chain links TRBV28 to TRBJ1-4; D not resolved. CDR3 length equals 14 residues. The V gene's germline CDR1 is MDHEN and CDR2 SYDVKM. V lost 6 bases to trimming and J lost 0 bases, with 8 bases between them. The CDR3 region is CASRVVATNEKLFF. In nucleotides, the CDR3 is TGTGCCAGCAGGGTAGTAGCAACTAATGAAAAACTGTTTTTT.

The CDR3 sequence: CASSPSASGTYEQYF. The CDR3 nucleotides are TGTGCCAGCAGTCCTTCCGCGAGCGGAACCTACGAGCAGTACTTC. The V and J genes are TRBV3-1 (or the pseudogene TRBV3-2) and TRBJ2-7, with a possible D match to TRBD2 (5 bases). The CDR3 consists of 15 residues. V was pared by 6 bases and J by 2 bases, with 17 bases between. The V gene's germline CDR1 is LGHDT and CDR2 YNNKEL (reference sequence).